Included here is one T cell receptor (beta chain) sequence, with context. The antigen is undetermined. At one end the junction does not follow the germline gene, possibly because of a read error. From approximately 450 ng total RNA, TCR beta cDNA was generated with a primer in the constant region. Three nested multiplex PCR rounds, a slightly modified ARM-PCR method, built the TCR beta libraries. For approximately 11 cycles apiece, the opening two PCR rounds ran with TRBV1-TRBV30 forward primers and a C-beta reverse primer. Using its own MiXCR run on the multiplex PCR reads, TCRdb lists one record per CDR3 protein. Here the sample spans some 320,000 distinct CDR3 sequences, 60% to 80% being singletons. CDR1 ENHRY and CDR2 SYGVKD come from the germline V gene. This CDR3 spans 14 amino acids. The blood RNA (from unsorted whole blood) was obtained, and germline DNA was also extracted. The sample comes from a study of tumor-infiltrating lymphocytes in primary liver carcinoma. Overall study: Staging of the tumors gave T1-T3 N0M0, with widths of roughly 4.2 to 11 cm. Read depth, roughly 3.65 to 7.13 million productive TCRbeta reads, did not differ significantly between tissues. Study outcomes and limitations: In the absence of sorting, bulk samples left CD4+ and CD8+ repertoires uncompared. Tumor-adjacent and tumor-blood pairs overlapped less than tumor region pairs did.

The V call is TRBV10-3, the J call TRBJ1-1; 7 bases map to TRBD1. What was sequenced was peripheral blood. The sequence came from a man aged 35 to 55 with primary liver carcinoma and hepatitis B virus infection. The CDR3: CAISRQGLNTEAFF. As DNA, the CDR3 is TGTGCCATCAGCAGACAGGGTCTGAACACCGAAGCTTTCTTT.